A single sample gave rise to the 7 T cell receptor beta chains below, sequenced in a study of T cell repertoires in cytomegalovirus infection. TCRdb independently ran MiXCR on the reads; one entry per CDR3 protein. This table has around 750,000 distinct CDR3 sequences, approximately 32% appearing once. These TCRs are of unknown antigen specificity. The sample in question was cultured CD8+ T cells from PBMCs, obtained from culture after CMV antigen stimulation. The receptors shown here come from a human donor in good health (CMV status not recorded). Some clones in this sample may be carry-over from other donors' samples.

This rearrangement joins TRBV7-1 to TRBJ1-2; no definite D call. TRBV7-1 is known as an ORF, though its function is uncertain. This CDR3 has 16 amino acids. Trimming cost V 5 bases and J 0 bases, with 16 bases left between them. The CDR3 is CASSPSNGVPNYGYTF. The DNA of the CDR3 is TGTGCCAGCAGCCCCTCGAACGGGGTCCCTAACTATGGCTACACCTTC.

A word on this clonotype: Its ends do not fully match the called genes, so a read error is possible. The gene calls are TRBV12-3 or TRBV12-4 and TRBJ2-5; tentative D call: TRBD2 (5 bases). The CDR3 loop spans 11 amino acids. The CDR3 loop is CAGSLSGTQYF. The CDR3 DNA follows: TGTGCCGGCAGTTTAAGCGGGACCCAGTACTTC.

This clonotype came up a few times. The chain carries TRBV12-3 or TRBV12-4 and TRBJ2-1; D is undetermined. The CDR3 covers 12 residues. Trimming took off 7 bases at V and 7 bases at J, with 11 bases between the two ends. For the CDR3, the DNA is TGTGCCAGCACACACTCACTGAATGAGCAGTTCTTC. It codes for CASTHSLNEQFF.

This clonotype was found a few times. The chain recombines TRBV12-3 or TRBV12-4 with TRBJ2-5; D not certain. The length of the CDR3 is 14 residues. V shed 2 bases and J shed 4 bases, with 11 bases lying between them. Here the CDR3 DNA reads TGTGCCAGCAGTTTAAGGGCAGCGTCAGAGACCCAGTACTTC. This sequence encodes CASSLRAASETQYF.

This clonotype turned up a few times. The chain links TRBV19 to TRBJ2-3, with D possibly TRBD2 on 5 matching bases. This CDR3 is built from 16 residues. Per germline, CDR1 LNHDA and CDR2 SQIVND (reference sequence). Trimming cost V 6 bases and J 6 bases, with 22 bases left between them. The CDR3 nucleotides read TGTGCCAGTAGGTCCCCGGGTGACCAGCCGGGGGATACGCAGTATTTT. It encodes CASRSPGDQPGDTQYF.

The CDR3 coding sequence is TGTGCCAGCAGAACAGGGAGCCATGAGCAGTTCTTC. Translated, it gives CASRTGSHEQFF. V usage is TRBV6-6 and J usage is TRBJ2-1; weak D call: TRBD1 (6 bases). The length of the CDR3 is 12 residues. Trimming took 6 bases from V and 8 from J, leaving 11 bases between them. CDR1 is MNHNY and CDR2 is SVGAGI in the germline V gene (reference sequence).

The table lists this clonotype with many counts. V gene TRBV6-2 or TRBV6-3 combines with J gene TRBJ2-1, with 7 positions matching TRBD1. Germline-derived CDR1 and CDR2 are MNHEY and SVGEGT. J gave up 7 bases and V 2 bases, and 5 bases lay outside the gene matches. There are 14 residues in the CDR3. The CDR3 region has the DNA TGTGCCAGCAGTTACCTCAACAGGGGAAATGAGCAGTTCTTC. Translated, it gives CASSYLNRGNEQFF.